These 10 T cell receptor beta chains came from one sample sequenced in a study of cytomegalovirus exposure and HLA in healthy donors. In the PCR, 60 Vbeta and 13 Jbeta primers were used. The method was immunoSEQ multiplex PCR; TCRdb's version includes in-frame clones alone and lacks a portion of them. The data hold 120,000 or so clones, with over 75% observed a single time. The specimen was PBMCs. The source of these receptors is a man aged 18 to 29 in good health and CMV-seropositive.

The V gene is TRBV11-2, the J gene TRBJ2-4, with D unresolved. This CDR3 is 16 amino acids long. V was shortened by 3 bases and J by 2 bases, with 14 bases between the two germline ends. Germline V gene sequence: CDR1 SGHAT, CDR2 FQNNGV. CDR3 protein: CASSLRPSGTKNIQYF. The DNA of the CDR3 is TGTGCCAGCAGCTTGAGGCCTAGTGGCACCAAAAACATTCAGTACTTC.

The chain is built from TRBV23-1 and TRBJ1-2; D is unclear. TRBV23-1 is marked as an open reading frame, function uncertain. The V and J ends lost 0 bases and 5 bases respectively, with 22 bases between them. This CDR3 region has 18 residues. Written as DNA, the CDR3 is TGCGCCAGCAGTCAATCGAAGAAAGAGGCGGGAGGCCGGTATGGCTACACCTTC. Translation gives CASSQSKKEAGGRYGYTF.

The sample holds a few counts of this clone. The rearrangement joins TRBV7-2 to TRBJ1-1; D not resolved. This CDR3 region has 13 residues. Germline V lookup: CDR1 SGHTA, CDR2 FQGNSA. Trimming took off 4 bases at V and 0 bases at J, with 6 bases between the two ends. CDR3 loop: CASSSGMNTEAFF. In nucleotides, the CDR3 is TGTGCCAGCAGCTCGGGGATGAACACTGAAGCTTTCTTT.

This clone appeared a few times. The chain recombines TRBV4-3 with TRBJ2-5; D not certain. CDR3 size: 13 residues. With 3 bases removed from V and 5 bases from J, the gap between germline ends came to 10 bases. Per germline, CDR1 LGHNA and CDR2 YSLEER. The chain's CDR3 is CASSHVVGETQYF. Here the CDR3 DNA reads TGCGCCAGCAGCCATGTCGTCGGGGAGACCCAGTACTTC.

This clone was counted only a few times. The rearrangement joins TRBV30 to TRBJ1-2; perhaps TRBD1 as D (5 bases). The CDR3 has 16 residues. V shed 5 bases and J shed 4 bases, with 23 bases lying between them. Germline CDR1 GTSNPN, CDR2 SVGIG (reference sequence). CDR3 nucleotides: TGTGCCTGGGGAGGGCCAATACAGGTGTTTGGCTATGGCTACACCTTC. This gives the protein CAWGGPIQVFGYGYTF.

The chain employs TRBV15 and TRBJ2-2, with D possibly TRBD1 on 6 matching bases. V shed 0 bases and J shed 5 bases, with 13 bases lying between them. The CDR3 runs 16 residues. Germline CDR1 is LNHNV and CDR2 is YYDKDF (reference sequence). The CDR3 reads CATSRDRRGGTGELFF. The CDR3 region has the DNA TGTGCCACCAGCAGAGATCGCAGGGGTGGGACCGGGGAGCTGTTTTTT.

The rearrangement joins TRBV10-3 to TRBJ2-7; TRBD2 might be the D (5 bases). V lost 0 bases, J lost 6 bases, and 12 bases lay in between. The germline V gene has CDR1 ENHRY and CDR2 SYGVKD. CDR3 length: 14 amino acids. CDR3 in amino acids: CAISESASLGEQYF. In nucleotides, the CDR3 is TGTGCCATCAGTGAGTCGGCTAGCCTTGGCGAGCAGTACTTC.

The chain is built from TRBV19 and TRBJ2-5; 9 positions agree with TRBD1. The end of the DNA is better explained by TRBJ2-7, so the J call may be wrong. The CDR3 loop spans 17 amino acids. Per germline, CDR1 LNHDA and CDR2 SQIVND (reference sequence). This chain's CDR3 is CASSIDPPGTGLHEQYF. Here the CDR3 DNA reads TGTGCCAGTAGTATAGATCCGCCCGGGACAGGGCTGCACGAGCAGTACTTC.

CDR3 amino acids: CASSAQGFTYSNQPQHF. The DNA for the CDR3 is TGTGCCAGCAGCGCGCAGGGTTTCACGTATAGCAATCAGCCCCAGCATTTT. The chain recombines TRBV2 with TRBJ1-5; a possible D gene is TRBD1 (5 bases). The length of the CDR3 is 17 residues. Germline V gene data show CDR1 as SNHLY and CDR2 as FYNNEI. Trimming shortened V by 6 bases and J by 0 bases, and 18 bases separated the two germline ends. The full variable domain, with the rest looked up from reference TRBV2 and TRBJ1-5, is EPEVTQTPSHQVTQMGQEVILRCVPISNHLYFYWYRQILGQKVEFLVSFYNNEISEKSEIFDDQFSVERPDGSNFTLKIRSTKLEDSAMYFCASSAQGFTYSNQPQHFGDGTRLSIL.

Only one count was recorded for this clone. The chain has TRBV9 and TRBJ1-5, with D hard to call. The germline V gene encodes CDR1 SGDLS and CDR2 YYNGEE. The CDR3 is 11 amino acids. Between the trimmed V and J ends, which lost 4 bases and 7 bases, there was a span of 6 bases. The CDR3 region is CASSPRQPQHF. CDR3 in DNA: TGTGCCAGCAGCCCTAGGCAGCCCCAGCATTTT.